The 29 T cell receptor beta chains reported below all come from one sample, sequenced in a study of blood T cells in healthy people across ages. It was with a sample-barcoded 5' primer and a J-beta primer mix that a second PCR of about 6 to 12 cycles was run. MiXCR, run by TCRdb on the 5' RACE reads, gives a single entry per CDR3 protein. The sample records 700,000 to 950,000 distinct CDR3 sequences, roughly 47% being singletons. Sequencing was performed on blood. All receptors derive from a woman aged 55-75 years in good health.

This clonotype was counted at least ten times. V and J are TRBV20-1 and TRBJ2-7; TRBD1 might be the D (5 bases). Trimming left V 4 bases short and J 2 bases short, with 18 bases between. Germline CDR1 DFQATT, CDR2 SNEGSKA (reference sequence). The CDR3 sequence is 15 residues long. CDR3 in amino acids: CSANPQGRNAYEQYF. In nucleotides, the CDR3 is TGCAGTGCTAACCCGCAGGGCAGGAACGCCTACGAGCAGTACTTC.

The rearrangement links TRBV29-1 to TRBJ2-3, with a weak D call TRBD1 (7 bases). The ends were cut back, 3 bases at V and 7 bases at J, with 20 bases in the middle. The CDR3 extends over 15 amino acids. Germline-derived CDR1 and CDR2 are SQVTM and ANQGSEA. CDR3 coding DNA: TGCAGCGTTGAGGGGACAGCCGACCGGGGGAATACGCAGTATTTT. Translating gives CSVEGTADRGNTQYF.

The V call is TRBV15, the J call TRBJ1-4; the D gene is possibly TRBD1 (6 bases). The CDR3 sequence is 14 residues long. Germline CDR1 reads LNHNV; CDR2 reads YYDKDF (reference sequence). Trimming pared 3 bases from V and 10 bases from J, leaving 15 bases between. The CDR3 bases are TGTGCCACCAGCAGTACCGGGACATCGAGAAAACTGTTTTTT. Its protein product is CATSSTGTSRKLFF.

The V and J genes are TRBV29-1 and TRBJ1-4; weak D call: TRBD1 (6 bases). V was cut by 7 bases and J by 4 bases, with 13 bases left in between. The CDR3 has 13 amino acids. The germline V gene encodes CDR1 SQVTM and CDR2 ANQGSEA. Written as DNA, the CDR3 is TGCAGCGCCCTGTGGGGGCGTAATGAAAAACTGTTTTTT. Its translation: CSALWGRNEKLFF. The variable domain in full, with the rest retrieved from reference TRBV29-1 and TRBJ1-4, is SAVISQKPSRDICQRGTSLTIQCQVDSQVTMMFWYRQQPGQSLTLIATANQGSEATYESGFVIDKFPISRPNLTFSTLTVSNMSPEDSSIYLCSALWGRNEKLFFGSGTQLSVL.

V usage is TRBV6-2 or TRBV6-3 and J usage is TRBJ1-5; 10 nucleotides line up with TRBD1. The V and J ends lost 2 bases and 2 bases, in that order; junction bases with no gene match: 0. CDR3 length equals 15 residues. Germline CDR1 and CDR2: MNHEY and SVGEGT. The CDR3 nucleotides read TGTGCCAGCAGTTACGGGACAGGGGGCAATCAGCCCCAGCATTTT. This codes for CASSYGTGGNQPQHF.

The table lists this clonotype with a few counts. This CDR3 reads CASREQGASTGELFF. Here the CDR3 DNA reads TGTGCCAGCAGGGAACAGGGGGCGTCCACCGGGGAGCTGTTTTTT. This chain connects TRBV7-3 to TRBJ2-2, with 9 bases fitting TRBD1. Germline lookup yields CDR1 SGHTA and CDR2 FQGTGA. This CDR3 has 15 residues. V was pared by 6 bases and J by 4 bases, with 6 bases of the junction left unmatched.

This clonotype was seen more than once but under ten times. This may come from a read error, since a much larger clone is one base off. This chain connects TRBV7-3 to TRBJ2-7; 8 positions match TRBD1. The CDR3 extends over 14 amino acids. The junction had 10 bases not matched to a gene; V was cut back by 5 bases and J by 7 bases. Germline-derived CDR1 and CDR2 are SGHTA and FQGTGA. The CDR3 here is CASSVRQGNNEQYF. The CDR3 coding sequence is TGTGCCAGCAGCGTCAGACAGGGGAACAATGAGCAGTACTTC.

In regard to this clonotype: A read error may explain this, as a much larger clone is one base away. V and J are TRBV7-3 and TRBJ2-5; D is perhaps TRBD2 (5 bases). The CDR3 spans 13 residues. Germline V CDR1 and CDR2: SGHTA, FQGTGA. CDR3 sequence reads: CASSRTEGESQYF. As DNA, the CDR3 is TGTGCCAGCAGCCGTACAGAGGGAGAGTCCCAGTACTTC.

Ten or more counts support this clonotype. The chain is built from TRBV12-3 or TRBV12-4 and TRBJ2-3; no clear D. The ends were cut back, 3 bases at V and 11 bases at J, with 9 bases in the middle. The CDR3 is made up of 11 amino acids. CDR3 protein: CASSFGWEQYF. The CDR3 DNA follows: TGTGCCAGCAGTTTTGGTTGGGAGCAGTATTTT.

There are a few counts of this clonotype. J is TRBJ2-7 and V is TRBV20-1, with no clear D. In germline, CDR1 is DFQATT, CDR2 SNEGSKA (reference sequence). The ends were cut back, 6 bases at V and 3 bases at J, with 15 bases in the middle. CDR3 length equals 13 residues. Here the CDR3 DNA reads TGCAGTGCGGCTACAGAATGGGGCTACGAGCAGTACTTC. Translated, it gives CSAATEWGYEQYF.

The rearrangement uses TRBV20-1 and TRBJ2-1; 8 nucleotides agree with TRBD1. The germline gives CDR1 DFQATT, CDR2 SNEGSKA (reference sequence). The CDR3 runs 13 residues. V shed 6 bases and J 4 bases; nucleotides not matched to a gene: 5. As DNA, the CDR3 is TGCAGTGCCGTCGACAGGGGATACAATGAGCAGTTCTTC. Encoded protein: CSAVDRGYNEQFF.

This clonotype was counted a single time. A single base separates this from a much larger clone, so it may be a read error. This chain links TRBV7-2 with TRBJ2-1; 9 bases fit TRBD1. V lost 3 bases, J lost 13 bases, and 16 bases stayed unmatched. This CDR3 has 16 amino acids. From germline, CDR1 is SGHTA and CDR2 FQGNSA. The CDR3 bases are TGTGCCAGCAGCTTGGCGTGGGGACAGGGAGAAGAGACCCAGTTCTTC. Translated, it gives CASSLAWGQGEETQFF.

The CDR3 is CASSRDRTYGYTF. CDR3 DNA: TGTGCCAGCAGCAGGGACAGGACCTATGGCTACACCTTC. The V and J genes are TRBV6-5 and TRBJ1-2, with 8 bases aligning to TRBD1. V lost 6 bases and J lost 4; bases outside the gene matches: 4. Per germline, CDR1 MNHEY and CDR2 SVGAGI. CDR3 length equals 13 residues.

V is TRBV6-2 or TRBV6-3 and J is TRBJ2-5; 7 bases agree with TRBD1. Germline CDR1 and CDR2: MNHEY and SVGEGT. V lost 8 bases to trimming and J lost 2 bases; unmatched junction nucleotides: 8. CDR3 size: 14 residues. For the CDR3, the DNA is TGTGCCAGCGGTGGGACAGTCGGGCAAGAGACCCAGTACTTC. Translated: CASGGTVGQETQYF.

This clonotype was counted only a few times. The chain links TRBV20-1 to TRBJ2-1; D perhaps matches TRBD1 (5 bases). This CDR3 contains 12 residues. In germline, CDR1 is DFQATT, CDR2 SNEGSKA (reference sequence). Trimming shortened V by 3 bases and J by 6 bases, and 9 bases separated the two germline ends. The CDR3 sequence is CSASARGNEQFF. The CDR3 DNA is TGCAGTGCTAGTGCAAGGGGCAATGAGCAGTTCTTC.

This clonotype was observed a handful of times. V gene TRBV3-1 combines with J gene TRBJ2-3; TRBD2 matches at 11 bases. The CDR3 covers 18 residues. The V gene end was trimmed by 2 bases and the J gene end by 0 bases; junction bases not matched to a gene: 7. Germline CDR1 LGHDT, CDR2 YNNKEL (reference sequence). For the CDR3, the DNA is TGTGCCAGCAGCCAAACTAGCGGGGGACTCGGTAGCACAGATACGCAGTATTTT. The encoded protein is CASSQTSGGLGSTDTQYF.

This chain joins TRBV28 and TRBJ2-1; 7 nucleotides align to TRBD2. Germline V gene sequence: CDR1 MDHEN, CDR2 SYDVKM. V dropped 5 bases and J dropped 4; count of bases not matched to a gene: 11. The CDR3 is 16 amino acids. This CDR3 reads CASSAPGEGVYNEQFF. The DNA for the CDR3 is TGTGCCAGCAGTGCCCCCGGGGAGGGAGTATACAATGAGCAGTTCTTC. The complete variable domain, with remaining parts taken from reference TRBV28 and TRBJ2-1, reads DVKVTQSSRYLVKRTGEKVFLECVQDMDHENMFWYRQDPGLGLRLIYFSYDVKMKEKGDIPEGYSVSREKKERFSLILESASTNQTSMYLCASSAPGEGVYNEQFFGPGTRLTVL.

The chain employs TRBV7-6 and TRBJ2-5; possibly TRBD2 for D (5 bases). The V gene lost 5 bases and the J gene lost 13 bases, with 20 bases spanning the gap. CDR1 and CDR2 from the germline V gene are SGHVS and FNYEAQ. The CDR3 length is 13 residues. For the CDR3, the DNA is TGTGCCAGCAGCGATACTAGGAACAGCCCCCGGTACTTC. Translation gives CASSDTRNSPRYF.

This clonotype appeared a few times. This chain's CDR3 is CASSQDLQGWDGYTF. CDR3 DNA sequence: TGTGCCAGCAGCCAAGATTTGCAGGGCTGGGATGGCTACACCTTC. This sequence joins TRBV4-2 and TRBJ1-2, with D maybe TRBD1 (5 bases). This CDR3 is built from 15 residues. V was clipped by 0 bases and J by 6 bases, with 14 bases between them. Germline CDR1 is LGHNA and CDR2 is YNFKEQ.

J is TRBJ2-7 and V is TRBV7-2; D gene ambiguous. The end of the DNA aligns better with TRBJ2-5, so the J call may be wrong. The CDR3 runs 14 residues. Germline V gives CDR1 SGHTA, CDR2 FQGNSA. CDR3: CASSLAGLGETQYF. For the CDR3, the DNA is TGTGCCAGCAGCTTAGCAGGGCTGGGAGAGACCCAGTACTTC.

This clonotype was found a few times. This chain joins TRBV9 and TRBJ2-5; the D call may be TRBD1 or TRBD2 (5 bases each). Germline V gene sequence: CDR1 SGDLS, CDR2 YYNGEE. V dropped 0 bases and J dropped 0 bases, with 9 bases sitting between them. The CDR3 is made up of 15 amino acids. The CDR3 DNA reads as TGTGCCAGCAGCGTAGATTGGGGGTACCAAGAGACCCAGTACTTC. Amino acids: CASSVDWGYQETQYF.

This clonotype was seen many times. The chain uses TRBV29-1 and TRBJ2-1, with 11 bases aligning to TRBD2. V trimming: 7 bases; J trimming: 3 bases; junction bases outside the gene matches: 2. The CDR3 totals 13 residues. Per germline, CDR1 SQVTM and CDR2 ANQGSEA. CDR3 region: CSGLAGFYNEQFF. The CDR3 region has the DNA TGCAGCGGACTAGCGGGGTTCTACAATGAGCAGTTCTTC.

This clonotype was picked up a small number of times. The chain joins TRBV5-1 to TRBJ2-1, with no clear D. The CDR3 sequence is 14 residues long. CDR1 is SGHRS and CDR2 is YFSETQ in the germline V gene. V was shortened by 4 bases and J by 3 bases, with 11 bases between the two germline ends. CDR3 residues: CASSPGVNYNEQFF. CDR3 coding DNA: TGCGCCAGCAGCCCGGGCGTCAACTACAATGAGCAGTTCTTC.

The J gene is TRBJ1-5, the V gene TRBV29-1, with a tentative D call TRBD1 (5 bases). CDR1 SQVTM and CDR2 ANQGSEA come from the germline V gene. The V gene lost 6 bases and the J gene lost 7 bases, with 16 bases spanning the gap. CDR3 length: 13 amino acids. DNA for the CDR3: TGCAGCGTCGTAGGGACTGTTGGGCAGCCCCAGCATTTT. It is translated as CSVVGTVGQPQHF.

This clonotype appeared a few times. This chain connects TRBV3-1 to TRBJ2-7; D remains ambiguous. This CDR3 has 16 residues. Trimming left V 7 bases short and J 3 bases short, with 22 bases between. Per germline, CDR1 LGHDT and CDR2 YNNKEL (reference sequence). CDR3 DNA sequence: TGTGCCAGCATACCCTCGGCGATCTCTTACTACTACGAGCAGTACTTC. Translating gives CASIPSAISYYYEQYF.

In its sample, this clonotype was seen a few times. At one boundary the junction diverges from the germline segment, which might be a read error. The chain has TRBV3-1 and TRBJ2-3; the D gene is possibly TRBD1 (5 bases). CDR1 is LGHDT, CDR2 YNNKEL, per germline (reference sequence). The CDR3 has 14 amino acids. The CDR3 protein is CASSPALDTNTQYF. CDR3 nucleotides: TGTGCCAGCAGCCCCGCCCTGGACACAAATACGCAGTATTTT.

A few counts support this clonotype. The chain has TRBV6-1 and TRBJ1-1, with TRBD1 identical over 7 bases. Germline CDR1 MNHNS, CDR2 SASEGT. The CDR3 sequence is 12 residues long. The V segment lost 4 bases and the J segment 6 bases; nucleotides outside the gene matches: 2. DNA of the CDR3: TGTGCCAGCAGTGGTACAGGGGCTGAAGCTTTCTTT. Encoded protein: CASSGTGAEAFF.

This clonotype was recorded only once. The chain recombines TRBV12-3 or TRBV12-4 with TRBJ2-2, with a tentative D call TRBD2 (5 bases). Trimming left V 5 bases short and J 2 bases short, with 12 bases between. CDR3 length: 15 amino acids. CDR3 in DNA: TGTGCCAGCAGTCTCCTGTCGGGAAACACCGGGGAGCTGTTTTTT. It translates to CASSLLSGNTGELFF.

Only a few counts were recorded for this clonotype. The rearrangement joins TRBV20-1 to TRBJ2-4; 13 nucleotides agree with TRBD2. This CDR3 contains 19 residues. With 1 base clipped from V and 3 bases from J, the junction kept 12 bases outside the gene matches. Germline V gives CDR1 DFQATT, CDR2 SNEGSKA (reference sequence). Here the CDR3 reads CSARVLLGLAGDGKNIQYF. The CDR3 DNA follows: TGCAGTGCTAGAGTCCTTCTTGGACTAGCGGGGGATGGCAAAAACATTCAGTACTTC.